This note documents a single T cell receptor beta chain sequence. Germline V gives CDR1 SEHNR, CDR2 FQNEAQ (reference sequence). CDR3 length equals 14 residues. V lost 5 bases, J lost 7 bases, and 10 bases stayed unmatched. The data belong to a study of blood T cell repertoires in COVID-19. Original data processing: Amplified reference gene primers provided the basis for estimating nucleated cell counts. The assay was immunoSEQ multiplex PCR, and TCRdb's table has in-frame clones only and misses some. The V and J calls and clone size are taken from that table; D and trimming were inferred from the DNA. This table has 84,000 or so clones, about 74% appearing once.

J is TRBJ1-1 and V is TRBV7-9, with 7 positions matching TRBD1. The specimen was peripheral blood. The TCR sequence derives from a human donor in a cohort sampled during active COVID-19. CDR3 loop: CASSRTGTAYEAFF. The CDR3 DNA reads as TGTGCCAGCAGCAGAACCGGGACAGCCTATGAAGCTTTCTTT. Based on the CDR3 plus reference TRBV7-9 and TRBJ1-1, the full variable domain is DTGVSQNPRHKITKRGQNVTFRCDPISEHNRLYWYRQTLGQGPEFLTYFQNEAQLEKSRLLSDRFSAERPKGSFSTLEIQRTEQGDSAMYLCASSRTGTAYEAFFGQGTRLTVV.